The entry below gives a single T cell receptor (beta chain) sequence along with its context. Its antigen is not known. From germline, CDR1 is LGHNA and CDR2 YNFKEQ. There are 18 residues in the CDR3. V was pared by 0 bases and J by 0 bases, with 4 bases of the junction left unmatched. The PCR used 60 Vbeta and 13 Jbeta primers. Only in-frame clones appear in the TCRdb table, and some are missing; sequencing was by immunoSEQ multiplex PCR. The sample consists of 120,000 or so clones, 70% to 90% of them appearing once. These data are taken from a study of cytomegalovirus exposure and HLA in healthy donors. Study at large: Of all 400 or so donors who were genotyped, 75% to 85% belonged to the Caucasian-associated ancestry cluster.

Study-wide points: CMV serostatus was the sole immune exposure information available.

The origin of this receptor is a middle-aged man in good health and CMV-seronegative. Sequencing was done on a sample of PBMCs. The chain couples TRBV4-2 to TRBJ2-3, with 12 bases identical to TRBD2. CDR3 sequence: CASSQEGLAGASTDTQYF. CDR3 DNA: TGTGCCAGCAGCCAAGAGGGACTAGCGGGTGCTAGCACAGATACGCAGTATTTT.